This is a list of T cell receptor beta chains from one sample in a study of cytomegalovirus exposure and HLA in healthy donors. The method was immunoSEQ multiplex PCR; TCRdb's version includes in-frame clones alone and lacks a portion of them. The sample includes around 190,000 clones, 87% of them seen just once. The specimen was PBMCs. These receptors all come from a boy between 2 and 10 years old in good health and CMV-seronegative. The CDR3 runs from the conserved cysteine through the conserved F or W. A D gene is named only where the DNA matches it firmly. Only part of the rows carry a size: once, few, many, or a class if the clone is expanded.

d_call	j_call	clone_size	v_call	cdr3_nt	cdr3_aa
NA	TRBJ2-5	NA	TRBV5-1	TGCGCCAGCAGCCCACGGTCCCAGGGTTGGCAAGAGACCCAGTACTTC	CASSPRSQGWQETQYF
TRBD2	TRBJ2-7	NA	TRBV28	TGTGCCAGCACCCAAAGGGGGACTAGCGTCCACGAGCAGTACTTC	CASTQRGTSVHEQYF
TRBD1	TRBJ2-7	NA	TRBV18	TGTGCCAGCTCCGGGACAGTCGGAACCTACGAGCAGTACTTC	CASSGTVGTYEQYF
NA	TRBJ2-5	NA	TRBV5-6	TGTGCCAGCAGCTTTATTACAGTCAGGGAGACCCAGTACTTC	CASSFITVRETQYF
NA	TRBJ2-1	NA	TRBV27	TGTGCCAGCAGTTCCGGGATAAGCTCCTACAATGAGCAGTTCTTC	CASSSGISSYNEQFF
TRBD1	TRBJ1-1	NA	TRBV6-5	TGTGCCAGCAGTTACTCGACCGGGACAGGGGAGCTCTTT	CASSYSTGTGELF
TRBD1	TRBJ2-5	NA	TRBV2	TGTGCCAGCAGGTACCGGACAGGGTCGGAGACCCAGTACTTC	CASRYRTGSETQYF
NA	TRBJ1-1	once	TRBV30	TGTGCCTGGAGTGTACCGGACCCAGGGGACACTGAAGCTTTCTTT	CAWSVPDPGDTEAFF
TRBD1	TRBJ1-4	few	TRBV4-1	TGCGCCAGCAGCCCCTTGCTGTCCGGGACAGGACTACCCTTT	CASSPLLSGTGLPF
NA	TRBJ2-5	NA	TRBV6-5	TGTGCCAGCAGTAATCAGGGAACAGAGACCCAGTACTTC	CASSNQGTETQYF
TRBD1	TRBJ1-2	once	TRBV2	TGTGCCAGCACAGGGGGCAGAGGAAACTATGGCTACACCTTC	CASTGGRGNYGYTF
TRBD1	TRBJ2-5	NA	TRBV6-4	TGTGCCAGCAGTGACGGGCCAGGGGGCTTCGAGACCCAGTACTTC	CASSDGPGGFETQYF
TRBD1	TRBJ1-1	NA	TRBV28	TGTGCCAGCAGTCTACAGGGGTGCCTGAACACTGAAGCTTTCTTT	CASSLQGCLNTEAFF
NA	TRBJ2-2	NA	TRBV25-1	TGTGCCAGCAGTGAATTGTCTAGGGAGCTGTTTTTT	CASSELSRELFF
TRBD2	TRBJ2-5	NA	TRBV7-6	TGTGCCAGCAGCTACCAACCTAGCGGGGGTGCGGAGACCCAGTACTTC	CASSYQPSGGAETQYF
NA	TRBJ1-6	NA	TRBV28	TGTGCCAGCACGGGGGGCTCCTATAATTCACCCCTCCACTTT	CASTGGSYNSPLHF
TRBD2	TRBJ2-3	NA	TRBV11-2	TGTGCCAGCAGCTCAGGACTAGCGGGAGGCCCAAGAGGTGCGAATACGCAGTATTTT	CASSSGLAGGPRGANTQYF
NA	TRBJ1-4	NA	TRBV7-9	TGTTCCAGCAGCCAACCACAAGGGGTCACGGGTGAAAAACTGTTTTTT	CSSSQPQGVTGEKLFF
NA	TRBJ2-1	NA	TRBV6-5	TGTGCCAGCAGTTATATGAGAGCCTCCTACAATGAGCAGTTCTTC	CASSYMRASYNEQFF
NA	TRBJ2-1	NA	TRBV5-8	TGTGCCAGCAGCTTCACATATGAGCAGTTCTTC	CASSFTYEQFF
NA	TRBJ1-1	NA	TRBV28	TGTGCCAGCAGTTTACGGTTCGTATGGAATTCCCCCAGGGACACTGAAGCTTTCTTT	CASSLRFVWNSPRDTEAFF
TRBD1	TRBJ1-1	NA	TRBV7-2	TGTGCCAGCAGCCCGGCAGGGGGTAGGACTGAAGCTTTCTTT	CASSPAGGRTEAFF
TRBD2	TRBJ2-3	NA	TRBV15	TGTGCCACCAGCAGAGATCCCCCGGGAGGCGGAGCAGATACGCAGTATTTT	CATSRDPPGGGADTQYF
NA	TRBJ2-3	NA	TRBV18	TGTGCCAGCTCACCAGGCAGGACTACCGGAGATACGCAGTATTTT	CASSPGRTTGDTQYF
NA	TRBJ2-7	NA	TRBV5-1	TGCGCCAGCAGCGTGCCAGGACAGATATACGAGCAGTACTTC	CASSVPGQIYEQYF
NA	TRBJ1-1	NA	TRBV6-5	TGTGCCAGCAGCCCGGATGGGTTGAGGCCCGAAGCTTTCTTT	CASSPDGLRPEAFF
TRBD1	TRBJ1-5	NA	TRBV10-3	TGTGCCATCAGTGAGAAGGGGGCGGGTCAGCCCCAGCATTTT	CAISEKGAGQPQHF
TRBD2	TRBJ2-3	NA	TRBV2	TGTGCCAGCAGTGCCACTAGCGGGGGGGCGGATACGCAGTATTTT	CASSATSGGADTQYF
TRBD1	TRBJ2-7	NA	TRBV5-4	TGTGCCAGCAGCCGGGACAGGGGACACCACGAGCAGTACTTC	CASSRDRGHHEQYF
TRBD1	TRBJ2-7	NA	TRBV25-1	TGTGCCAGCAGTTACAGGGGGCTGGCCGACGAGCAGTACTTC	CASSYRGLADEQYF
TRBD2	TRBJ2-1	NA	TRBV9	TGTGCCAGCAGCGCGAATTGGACTAGCGGGAGGGCAGAAAATAGACTAGTCTCCTACAATGAGCAGTTCTTC	CASSANWTSGRAENRLVSYNEQFF
TRBD1	TRBJ1-1	NA	TRBV2	TGTGCCAGCAGGACAGGGGGCCTCCGTGAAGCTTTCTTT	CASRTGGLREAFF
TRBD1	TRBJ1-6	few	TRBV5-1	TGCGCCAGCAGACCCGACAGGGGCAATTCACCCCTCCACTTT	CASRPDRGNSPLHF
NA	TRBJ2-1	NA	TRBV7-3	TGTGCCAGCAGCTTTGGGGGGAGAGGTGATGAGCAGTTCTTC	CASSFGGRGDEQFF
TRBD2	TRBJ2-1	NA	TRBV2	TGTGCCAGCAGTGCTCAGCGGGGGGGTAACAATGAGCAGTTCTTC	CASSAQRGGNNEQFF
TRBD1	TRBJ1-6	NA	TRBV4-2	TGTGCCAGCAGCCACGAGGGACAGGTATCTCCAAATTCACCCCTCCACTTT	CASSHEGQVSPNSPLHF
TRBD2	TRBJ2-7	once	TRBV7-9	TGTGCCAGCCCCCCGACTAGCGGGGGGCCCCACGAGCAGTACTTC	CASPPTSGGPHEQYF
NA	TRBJ2-5	NA	TRBV19	TGTGCCAGTAGTTTCAAAGCAGCTAGACGGGGGACCCAGTACTTC	CASSFKAARRGTQYF
NA	TRBJ1-5	NA	TRBV28	TGTGCCAGCAGTACCGAGAGGAGCAATCAGCCCCAGCATTTT	CASSTERSNQPQHF
TRBD2	TRBJ2-5	NA	TRBV9	TGTGCCAGCAGCGTAGGGGGACTAGCGGGAGCCAAAGAGACCCAGTACTTC	CASSVGGLAGAKETQYF
TRBD1	TRBJ1-2	NA	TRBV4-2	TGTGCCAGCAGCCAAGCAGCCGGGACAGTTTATGGCTACACCTTC	CASSQAAGTVYGYTF
NA	TRBJ2-1	once	TRBV19	TGTGCCAGTAGTATCGCGGGCGGCTCCTACAATGAGCAGTTCTTC	CASSIAGGSYNEQFF
NA	TRBJ2-7	NA	TRBV30	TGTGCCTGGAGAAACACGAAAGGGGGAGTATACGAGCAGTACTTC	CAWRNTKGGVYEQYF
NA	TRBJ1-4	once	TRBV15	TGTGCCACCAGCAGAGATCAAGAACTGGGCGAAAAACTGTTTTTT	CATSRDQELGEKLFF
NA	TRBJ2-6	few	TRBV6-1	TGTGCCAGCGAGATCAGGGGTTTGAGGGCCAACGTCCTGACTTTC	CASEIRGLRANVLTF
NA	TRBJ2-1	NA	TRBV6-1	TGTGCCAGCAGGGAGGGTACTTTGAATGAGCAGTTCTTC	CASREGTLNEQFF
NA	TRBJ1-1	NA	TRBV28	TGTGCCAGCAGTTGGAGTTACGCATCCATGAACACTGAAGCTTTCTTT	CASSWSYASMNTEAFF
NA	TRBJ2-7	NA	TRBV4-2	TGTGCCAGCAGCCAAGGTGCAGCCACAATAGGGGGAAACTACGAGCAGTACTTC	CASSQGAATIGGNYEQYF
NA	TRBJ1-2	NA	TRBV5-1	TGCGCCAGCAGCTTGGACAGCTACACAGGTCGGGACTATGGCTACACCTTC	CASSLDSYTGRDYGYTF
TRBD1	TRBJ1-3	NA	TRBV6-5	TGTGCCAGCAGCCGGGACAGCAGCTCTGGAAACACCATATATTTT	CASSRDSSSGNTIYF
TRBD2	TRBJ2-5	NA	TRBV4-1	TGCGCCAGCAGCGAACCCGGGACTAGCGGGTTTAGCCAGTACTTC	CASSEPGTSGFSQYF
NA	TRBJ2-1	NA	TRBV28	TGTGCCAGCAGCCTCGGGAGCACCTCCTACAATGAGCAGTTCTTC	CASSLGSTSYNEQFF
TRBD2	TRBJ2-5	NA	TRBV27	TGTGCCAGCGCCTTTAGGGTAGCGGGGGGCGATGAGACCCAGTACTTC	CASAFRVAGGDETQYF
NA	TRBJ2-5	NA	TRBV30	TGTGCCTGGAGCTCCTCCGAGGAGACCCAGTACTTC	CAWSSSEETQYF
TRBD2	TRBJ2-3	NA	TRBV9	TGTGCCAGCAGCGTAGGGTCTAGCGGGGACACAGATACGCAGTATTTT	CASSVGSSGDTDTQYF
NA	TRBJ2-1	NA	TRBV7-2	TGTGCCAGCAGCTTAGCGGCTAGCATGAATGAGCAGTTCTTC	CASSLAASMNEQFF
TRBD2	TRBJ2-2	NA	TRBV6-4	TGTGCCACCAGACTAGCGGGGAACACCGGGGAGCTGTTTTTT	CATRLAGNTGELFF
NA	TRBJ2-7	NA	TRBV5-8	TGTGCCAGCAGCTTGTTTAACAGGGTTTACGAGCAGTACTTC	CASSLFNRVYEQYF